This TCR beta chain was recorded in a study of blood T cells in healthy people across ages. This clonotype has a handful of counts. Its antigen is unknown. Whole-study results and caveats: Among T cells, TCR beta diversity per million cells dropped roughly linearly as age rose. Aged donors had fewer naive CD4+ cells and lower diversity than long-lived donors.

Each sample provided at least 5.5 micrograms of extracted total RNA. It was with a sample-barcoded 5' primer and a J-beta primer mix that a second PCR of roughly 7 to 12 cycles was run. TCRdb ran MiXCR on the 5' RACE reads and lists one entry per CDR3 protein. Of over a million distinct CDR3 sequences listed, approximately 43% are singletons. The CDR3 loop spans 11 amino acids. V lost 3 bases, J lost 10 bases, and 5 bases stayed unmatched. Per germline, CDR1 SQVTM and CDR2 ANQGSEA. Sequencing was carried out using blood. This TCR derives from a woman aged 18-35 years in good health. V is TRBV29-1 and J is TRBJ1-1; 7 nucleotides line up with TRBD1. The CDR3 coding sequence is TGCAGCGTTGACCGGGACAGAAGAGCTTTCTTT. Protein: CSVDRDRRAFF.